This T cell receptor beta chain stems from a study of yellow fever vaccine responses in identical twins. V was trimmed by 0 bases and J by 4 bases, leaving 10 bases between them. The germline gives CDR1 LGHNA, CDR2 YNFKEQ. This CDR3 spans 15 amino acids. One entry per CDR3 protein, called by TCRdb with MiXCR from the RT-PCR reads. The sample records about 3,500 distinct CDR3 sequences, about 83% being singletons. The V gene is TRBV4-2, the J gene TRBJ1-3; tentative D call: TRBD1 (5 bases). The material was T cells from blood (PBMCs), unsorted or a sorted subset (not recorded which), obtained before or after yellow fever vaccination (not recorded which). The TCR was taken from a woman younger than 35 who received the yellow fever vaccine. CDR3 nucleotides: TGTGCCAGCAGCCAAGATCGGGACCCAGGAAACACCATATATTTT. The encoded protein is CASSQDRDPGNTIYF.